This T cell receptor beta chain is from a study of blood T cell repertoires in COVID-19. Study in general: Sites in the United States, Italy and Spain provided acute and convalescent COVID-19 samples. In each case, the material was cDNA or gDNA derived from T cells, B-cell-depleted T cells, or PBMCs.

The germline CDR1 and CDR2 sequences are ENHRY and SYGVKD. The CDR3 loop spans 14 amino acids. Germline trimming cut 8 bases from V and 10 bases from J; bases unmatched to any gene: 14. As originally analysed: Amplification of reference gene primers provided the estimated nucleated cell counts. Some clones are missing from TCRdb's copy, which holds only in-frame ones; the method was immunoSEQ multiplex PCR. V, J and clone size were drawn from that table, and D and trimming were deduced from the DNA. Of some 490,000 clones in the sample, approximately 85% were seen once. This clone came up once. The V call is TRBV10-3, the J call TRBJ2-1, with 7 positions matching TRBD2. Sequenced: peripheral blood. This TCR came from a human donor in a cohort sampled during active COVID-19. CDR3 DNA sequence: TGTGCCATCCGGGGCGGGAGTAGTGACAGCGAGCAGTTCTTC. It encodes CAIRGGSSDSEQFF.